The clone carrying this T cell receptor beta chain was observed at least ten times. The antigen remains undetermined. The source of the sample is a study of T cells after yellow fever vaccination. Study-level background: It was SMART-Seq v4 Ultra Low Input that prepared the fractions with low cell numbers.

Findings of the study overall: Reappearing after the booster were most of the clones from primary vaccination (around 96% CD4, 75% to 90% CD8).

TCRdb processed the 5' RACE reads anew with MiXCR; each CDR3 protein has one entry. Here the sample spans about 300,000 distinct CDR3 sequences, less than 9.5% being singletons. Trimming shortened V by 2 bases and J by 0 bases, and 9 bases separated the two germline ends. The CDR3 is 15 residues long. Germline V gene lookup returns CDR1 SGHAT and CDR2 FQNNGV. The receptor comes from a man between 18 and 35 years old who received the YFV17D yellow fever vaccine. The sample consisted of CD4+ T cells sorted from PBMCs, taken 5 days after the yellow fever booster vaccination. This rearrangement joins TRBV11-2 to TRBJ2-3, with D hard to call. The CDR3 DNA sequence: TGTGCCAGCAGCTTACTGGGTGCTAGCACAGATACGCAGTATTTT. Protein: CASSLLGASTDTQYF.